This T cell receptor (beta chain) was found in a study of Graves' ophthalmopathy and Graves' hyperthyroidism. This clonotype has ten or more counts. RNA transcripts served as template for amplifying TCR beta CDR3 sequences. After a first-round RT-PCR with HTBI primers, a second-round multiplex PCR was run. TCRdb independently ran MiXCR on the multiplex PCR reads; one entry per CDR3 protein. The sample consists of roughly 380,000 distinct CDR3 sequences, 15% of them appearing once. The receptor comes from a woman younger than 35 with stable Graves' hyperthyroidism. The sample taken for sequencing was peripheral blood.

The CDR3 coding sequence is TGTGCCAGCTATTACCCCTCCCGAGGCACGAACACTGAAGCTTTCTTT. Protein: CASYYPSRGTNTEAFF. V is TRBV6-5 and J is TRBJ1-1; D is uncertain. Per the germline V gene, CDR1 is MNHEY and CDR2 is SVGAGI. With 8 bases removed from V and 1 base from J, the gap between germline ends came to 20 bases. The CDR3 has 16 residues.